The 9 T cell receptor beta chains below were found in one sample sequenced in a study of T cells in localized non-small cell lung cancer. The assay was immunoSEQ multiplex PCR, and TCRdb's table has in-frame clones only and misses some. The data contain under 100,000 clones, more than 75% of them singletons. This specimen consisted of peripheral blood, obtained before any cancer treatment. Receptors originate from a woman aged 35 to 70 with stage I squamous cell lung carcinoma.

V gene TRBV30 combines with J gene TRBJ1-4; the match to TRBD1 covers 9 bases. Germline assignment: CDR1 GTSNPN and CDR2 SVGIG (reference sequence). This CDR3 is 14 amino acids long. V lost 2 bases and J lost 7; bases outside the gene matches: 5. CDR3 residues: CAWSKQGAGEKLFF. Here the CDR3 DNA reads TGTGCCTGGAGTAAACAGGGGGCCGGTGAAAAACTGTTTTTT.

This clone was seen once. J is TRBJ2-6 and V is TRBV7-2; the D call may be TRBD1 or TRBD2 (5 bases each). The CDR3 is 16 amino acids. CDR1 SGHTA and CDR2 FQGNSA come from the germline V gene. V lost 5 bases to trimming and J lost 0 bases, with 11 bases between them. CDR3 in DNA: TGTGCCAGCAGCCCGGGACCGTTCTCTGGGGCCAACGTCCTGACTTTC. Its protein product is CASSPGPFSGANVLTF.

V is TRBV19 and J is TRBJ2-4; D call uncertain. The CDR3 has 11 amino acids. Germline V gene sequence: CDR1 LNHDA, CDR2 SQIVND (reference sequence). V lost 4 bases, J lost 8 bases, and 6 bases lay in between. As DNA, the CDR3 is TGTGCCAGTAGTAGGGCGGACATTCAGTACTTC. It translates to CASSRADIQYF.

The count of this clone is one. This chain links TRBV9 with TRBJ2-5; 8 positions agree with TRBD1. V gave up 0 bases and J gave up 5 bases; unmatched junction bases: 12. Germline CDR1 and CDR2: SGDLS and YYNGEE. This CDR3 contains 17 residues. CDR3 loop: CASSVAGRDRSGETQYF. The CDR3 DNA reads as TGTGCCAGCAGCGTAGCTGGGCGGGACAGGTCTGGGGAGACCCAGTACTTC.

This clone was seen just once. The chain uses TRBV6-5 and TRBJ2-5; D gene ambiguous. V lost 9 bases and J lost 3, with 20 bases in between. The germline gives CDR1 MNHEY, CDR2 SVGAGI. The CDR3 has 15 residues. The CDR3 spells CASTSLRPQKETQYF. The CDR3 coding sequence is TGTGCCAGTACGTCTCTGAGACCACAAAAAGAGACCCAGTACTTC.

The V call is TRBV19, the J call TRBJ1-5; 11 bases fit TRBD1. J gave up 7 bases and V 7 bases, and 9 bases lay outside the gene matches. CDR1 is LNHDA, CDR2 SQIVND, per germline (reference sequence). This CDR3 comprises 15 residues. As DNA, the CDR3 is TGTGCCAGTACCCGGACAGGGGGCGAGAGGCAGCCCCAGCATTTT. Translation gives CASTRTGGERQPQHF.

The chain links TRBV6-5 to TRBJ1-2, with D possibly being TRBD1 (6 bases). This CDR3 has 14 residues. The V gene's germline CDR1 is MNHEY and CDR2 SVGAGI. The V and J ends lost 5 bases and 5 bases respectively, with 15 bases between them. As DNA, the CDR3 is TGTGCCAGCAGTGTACAGGGCGGAGGGTATGGCTACACCTTC. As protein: CASSVQGGGYGYTF.

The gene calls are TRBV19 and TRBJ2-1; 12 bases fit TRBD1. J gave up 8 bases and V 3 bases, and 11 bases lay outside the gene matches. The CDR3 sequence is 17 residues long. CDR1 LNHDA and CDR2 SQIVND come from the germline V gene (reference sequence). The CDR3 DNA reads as TGTGCCAGTAGTATGGGCCCACCGGGACAGGGGGCCTATGAGCAGTTCTTC. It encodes CASSMGPPGQGAYEQFF.

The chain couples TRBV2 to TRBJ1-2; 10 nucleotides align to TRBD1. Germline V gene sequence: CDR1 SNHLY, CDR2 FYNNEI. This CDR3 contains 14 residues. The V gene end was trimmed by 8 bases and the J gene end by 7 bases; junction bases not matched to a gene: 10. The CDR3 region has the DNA TGTGCCAGCGAAGAAGACAGGGGGCGGGGTGGCTACACCTTC. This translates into CASEEDRGRGGYTF.